This TCR beta chain was obtained from a study of blood T cell repertoires in COVID-19. Libraries were prepared by immunoSEQ multiplex PCR; TCRdb keeps only in-frame clonotypes and omits some of them. Altogether approximately 170,000 clones are present, around 86% being singletons, with the ten largest covering roughly 3.5%. Sequencing input: peripheral blood. This TCR was sampled from a man between 65 and 79 years old with acute or convalescent COVID-19.

CDR3 in DNA: TGTGCCAGCAGTCGCCCGGACAGGGAAGATTCACCCCTCCACTTT. This encodes CASSRPDREDSPLHF. The chain is built from TRBV6-5 and TRBJ1-6; 8 bases agree with TRBD1. CDR1 and CDR2 (germline): MNHEY, SVGAGI. Germline trimming cut 5 bases from V and 8 bases from J; bases unmatched to any gene: 8. This CDR3 has 15 amino acids.